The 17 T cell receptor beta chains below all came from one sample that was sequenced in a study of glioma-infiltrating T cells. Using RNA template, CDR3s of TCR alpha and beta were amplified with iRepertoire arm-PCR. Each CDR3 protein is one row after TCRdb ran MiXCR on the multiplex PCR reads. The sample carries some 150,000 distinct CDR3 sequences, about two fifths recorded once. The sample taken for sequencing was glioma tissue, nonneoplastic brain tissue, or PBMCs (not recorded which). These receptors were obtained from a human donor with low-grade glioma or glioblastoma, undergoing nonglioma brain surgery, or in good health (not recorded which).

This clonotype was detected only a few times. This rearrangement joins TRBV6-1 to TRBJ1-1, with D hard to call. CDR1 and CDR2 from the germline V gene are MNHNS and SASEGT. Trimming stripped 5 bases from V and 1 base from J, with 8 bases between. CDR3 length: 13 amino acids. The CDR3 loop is CASSQQRNTEAFF. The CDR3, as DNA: TGTGCCAGCAGTCAGCAACGGAACACTGAAGCTTTCTTT.

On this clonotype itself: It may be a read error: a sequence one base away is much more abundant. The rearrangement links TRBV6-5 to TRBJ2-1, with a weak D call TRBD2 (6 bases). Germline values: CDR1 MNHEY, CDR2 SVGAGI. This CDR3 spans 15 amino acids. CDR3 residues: CARSYTATSYNEQFF. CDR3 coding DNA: TGTGCCAGGAGTTACACCGCGACTAGCTACAATGAGCAGTTCTTC.

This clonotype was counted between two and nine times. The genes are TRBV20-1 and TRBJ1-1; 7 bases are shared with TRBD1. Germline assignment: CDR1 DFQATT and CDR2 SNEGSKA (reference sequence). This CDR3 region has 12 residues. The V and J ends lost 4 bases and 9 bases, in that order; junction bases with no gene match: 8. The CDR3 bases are TGCAGTGCTAACTACAGGGGAACAAAAGCTTTCTTT. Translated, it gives CSANYRGTKAFF.

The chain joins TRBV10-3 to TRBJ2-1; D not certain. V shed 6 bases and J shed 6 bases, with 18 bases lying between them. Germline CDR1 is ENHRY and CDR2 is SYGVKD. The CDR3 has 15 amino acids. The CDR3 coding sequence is TGTGCCATCAGAAGGCTGGGCGAAGCAACCAATGAGCAGTTCTTC. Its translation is CAIRRLGEATNEQFF.

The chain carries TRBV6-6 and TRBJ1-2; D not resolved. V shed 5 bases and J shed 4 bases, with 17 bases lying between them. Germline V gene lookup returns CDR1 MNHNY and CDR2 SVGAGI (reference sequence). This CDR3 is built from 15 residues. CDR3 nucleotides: TGTGCCAGCAGTCCCCGGTACGAATCGAGCTATGGCTACACCTTC. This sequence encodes CASSPRYESSYGYTF.

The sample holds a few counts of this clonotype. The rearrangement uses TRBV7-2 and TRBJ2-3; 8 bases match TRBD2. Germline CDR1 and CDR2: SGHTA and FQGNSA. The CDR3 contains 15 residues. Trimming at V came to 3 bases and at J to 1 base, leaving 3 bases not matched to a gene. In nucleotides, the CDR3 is TGTGCCAGCAGCTTCGTTAGCGGGGGCACAGATACGCAGTATTTT. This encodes CASSFVSGGTDTQYF.

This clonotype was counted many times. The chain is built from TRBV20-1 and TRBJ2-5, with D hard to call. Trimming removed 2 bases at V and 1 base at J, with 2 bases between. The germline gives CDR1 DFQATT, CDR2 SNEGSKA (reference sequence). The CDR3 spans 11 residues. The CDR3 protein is CSARIQETQYF. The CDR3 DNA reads TGCAGTGCTAGAATCCAAGAGACCCAGTACTTC.

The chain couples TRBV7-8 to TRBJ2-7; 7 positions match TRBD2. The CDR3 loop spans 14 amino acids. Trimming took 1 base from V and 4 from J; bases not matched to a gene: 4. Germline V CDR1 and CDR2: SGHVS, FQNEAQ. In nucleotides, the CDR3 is TGTGCCAGCAGCTTAGGTATCGGGGGGTACGAGCAGTACTTC. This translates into CASSLGIGGYEQYF. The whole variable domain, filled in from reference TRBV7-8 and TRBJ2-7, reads GAGVSQSPRYKVAKRGQDVALRCDPISGHVSLFWYQQALGQGPEFLTYFQNEAQLDKSGLPSDRFFAERPEGSVSTLKIQRTQQEDSAVYLCASSLGIGGYEQYFGPGTRLTVT.

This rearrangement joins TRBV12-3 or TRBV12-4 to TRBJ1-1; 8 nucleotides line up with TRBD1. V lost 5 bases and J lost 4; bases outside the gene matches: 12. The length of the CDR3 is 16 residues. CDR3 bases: TGTGCCAGCAGTAGAGGACAGGGAGGAGGGAGCACTGAAGCTTTCTTT. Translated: CASSRGQGGGSTEAFF.

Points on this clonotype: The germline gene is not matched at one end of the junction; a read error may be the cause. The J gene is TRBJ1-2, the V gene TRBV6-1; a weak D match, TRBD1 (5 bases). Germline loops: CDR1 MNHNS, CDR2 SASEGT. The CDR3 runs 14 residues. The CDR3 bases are TGTGCCAGCACTGAAGTAACAGGCAACTATGGCTACACCTTC. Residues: CASTEVTGNYGYTF.

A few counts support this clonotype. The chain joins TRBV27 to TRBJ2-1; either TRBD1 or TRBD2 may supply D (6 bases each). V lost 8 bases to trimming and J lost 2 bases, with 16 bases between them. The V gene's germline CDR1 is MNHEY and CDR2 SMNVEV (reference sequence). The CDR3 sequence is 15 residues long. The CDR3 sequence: CASGPWGDTYNEQFF. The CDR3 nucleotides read TGTGCCAGCGGCCCCTGGGGGGACACCTACAATGAGCAGTTCTTC.

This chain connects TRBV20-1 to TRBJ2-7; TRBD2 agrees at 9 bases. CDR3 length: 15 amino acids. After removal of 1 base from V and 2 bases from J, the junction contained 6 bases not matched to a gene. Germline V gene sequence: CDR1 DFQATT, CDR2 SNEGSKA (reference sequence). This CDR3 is CSARGNLAGPYEQYF. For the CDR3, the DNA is TGCAGTGCTAGAGGTAATCTAGCGGGACCCTACGAGCAGTACTTC.

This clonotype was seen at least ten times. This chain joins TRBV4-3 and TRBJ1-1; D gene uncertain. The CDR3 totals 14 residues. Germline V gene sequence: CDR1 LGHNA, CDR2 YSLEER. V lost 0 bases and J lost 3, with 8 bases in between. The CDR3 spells CASSQDYRDTEAFF. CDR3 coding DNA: TGCGCCAGCAGCCAAGACTACAGAGACACTGAAGCTTTCTTT.

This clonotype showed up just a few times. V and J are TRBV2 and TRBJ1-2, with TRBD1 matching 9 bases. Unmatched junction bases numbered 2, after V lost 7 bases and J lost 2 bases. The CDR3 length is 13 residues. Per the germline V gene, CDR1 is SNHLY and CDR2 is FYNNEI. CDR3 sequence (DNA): TGTGCCAGCACTGGGACAGGGAACTATGGCTACACCTTC. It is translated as CASTGTGNYGYTF.

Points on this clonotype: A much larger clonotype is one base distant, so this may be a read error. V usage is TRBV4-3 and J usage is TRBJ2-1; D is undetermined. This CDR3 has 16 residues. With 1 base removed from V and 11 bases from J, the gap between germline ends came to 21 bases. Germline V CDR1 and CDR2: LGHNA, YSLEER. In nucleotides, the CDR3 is TGCGCCAGCAGCCAAGGGGCGGCACCCGAGGTCTATAAGCAGTTCTTC. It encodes CASSQGAAPEVYKQFF.

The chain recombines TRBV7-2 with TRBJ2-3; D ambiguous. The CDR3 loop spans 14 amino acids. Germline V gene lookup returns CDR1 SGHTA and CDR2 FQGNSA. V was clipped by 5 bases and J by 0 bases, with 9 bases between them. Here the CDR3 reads CASSSFGSTDTQYF. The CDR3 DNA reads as TGTGCCAGCAGCAGTTTCGGGAGCACAGATACGCAGTATTTT.

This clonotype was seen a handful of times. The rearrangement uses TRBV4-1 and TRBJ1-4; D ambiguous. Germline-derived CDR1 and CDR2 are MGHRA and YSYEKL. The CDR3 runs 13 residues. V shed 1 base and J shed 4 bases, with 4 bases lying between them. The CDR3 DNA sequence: TGCGCCAGCAGCCAAGCTATTAATGAAAAACTGTTTTTT. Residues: CASSQAINEKLFF.